This T cell receptor (beta chain) originates from a study of T cells in Graves' hyperthyroidism and ophthalmopathy. Whole-study findings and limits: Before onset, by a median of around six months, the model predicted ophthalmopathy.

V was trimmed by 5 bases and J by 1 base, leaving 15 bases between them. The germline CDR1 and CDR2 sequences are MDHEN and SYDVKM. The CDR3 length is 15 residues. This clonotype was seen many times. No antigen is known for it. Amplified TCR beta CDR3 regions came from RNA transcripts. The HTBI primer set served for first-round RT-PCR of the TCR CDR3. TCRdb fed the multiplex PCR reads into MiXCR, producing one record per CDR3 protein. The table has approximately 620,000 distinct CDR3 sequences, approximately 14% seen once. The diagnoses drew upon clinical symptoms, serum thyroxine and TRAb, thyroid ultrasound and orbital computed tomography. The PBMCs were taken from less than 11 ml of fresh peripheral blood.

The sequenced sample was blood. The chain links TRBV28 to TRBJ2-7; the D gene is possibly TRBD2 (6 bases). The TCR comes from a woman aged 30 to 39 with Graves' hyperthyroidism that later progressed to Graves' ophthalmopathy. The CDR3 loop reads CASSNPGTSSYEQYF. The CDR3 region has the DNA TGTGCCAGCAGTAACCCCGGGACTTCTTCCTACGAGCAGTACTTC.